This TCR beta chain was retrieved from a study of Graves' ophthalmopathy and Graves' hyperthyroidism. The CDR3 loop spans 16 amino acids. Per the germline V gene, CDR1 is DFQATT and CDR2 is SNEGSKA (reference sequence). J was trimmed by 2 bases and V by 3 bases; bases with no gene match: 5. Amplified TCR beta CDR3 regions were obtained using RNA transcripts as template. The authors performed first-round RT-PCR with HTBI primers and then a second-round multiplex PCR. Each CDR3 protein gets one entry after TCRdb re-called the multiplex PCR reads with MiXCR. Of hundreds of thousands of distinct CDR3 sequences listed, around 40% were seen once; the top ten hold roughly 45%. Other autoimmune disease, uncontrolled infection, pregnancy and lactation led to exclusion. Patients were diagnosed from clinical symptoms, serum thyroxine, TRAb, thyroid ultrasound and orbital computed tomography.

The sample taken for sequencing was peripheral blood. J is TRBJ2-6 and V is TRBV20-1; 9 nucleotides match TRBD1. The TCR originated in an adult man with Graves' ophthalmopathy. The CDR3 DNA sequence: TGCAGTGCTAGTGCACAGGGGGCCCCTGGGGCCAACGTCCTGACTTTC. Protein product: CSASAQGAPGANVLTF.